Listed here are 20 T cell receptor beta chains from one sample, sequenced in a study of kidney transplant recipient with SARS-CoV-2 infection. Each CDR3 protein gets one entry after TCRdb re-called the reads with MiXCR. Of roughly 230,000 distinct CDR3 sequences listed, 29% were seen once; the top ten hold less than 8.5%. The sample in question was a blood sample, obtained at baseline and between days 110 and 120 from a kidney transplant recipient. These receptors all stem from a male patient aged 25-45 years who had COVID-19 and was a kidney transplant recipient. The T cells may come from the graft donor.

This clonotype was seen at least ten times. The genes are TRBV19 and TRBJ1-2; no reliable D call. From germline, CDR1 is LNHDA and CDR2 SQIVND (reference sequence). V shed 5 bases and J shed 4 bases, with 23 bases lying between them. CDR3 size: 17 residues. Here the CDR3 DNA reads TGTGCCAGTAGTTGTACCCCGACAAATCGAAAGACCTATGGCTACACCTTC. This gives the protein CASSCTPTNRKTYGYTF.

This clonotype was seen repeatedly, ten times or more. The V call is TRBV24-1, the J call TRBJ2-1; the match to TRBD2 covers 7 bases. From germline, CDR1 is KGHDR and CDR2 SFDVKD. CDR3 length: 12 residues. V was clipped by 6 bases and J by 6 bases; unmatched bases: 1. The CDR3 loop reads CATSTSVNEQFF. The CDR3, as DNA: TGTGCCACCAGTACTAGCGTCAATGAGCAGTTCTTC.

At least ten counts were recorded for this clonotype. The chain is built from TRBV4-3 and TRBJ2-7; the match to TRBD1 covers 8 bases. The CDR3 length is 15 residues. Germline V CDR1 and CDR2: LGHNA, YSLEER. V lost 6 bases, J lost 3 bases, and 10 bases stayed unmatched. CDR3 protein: CASRQGAEGIYEQYF. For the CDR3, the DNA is TGCGCCAGCAGGCAGGGGGCAGAAGGTATCTACGAGCAGTACTTC.

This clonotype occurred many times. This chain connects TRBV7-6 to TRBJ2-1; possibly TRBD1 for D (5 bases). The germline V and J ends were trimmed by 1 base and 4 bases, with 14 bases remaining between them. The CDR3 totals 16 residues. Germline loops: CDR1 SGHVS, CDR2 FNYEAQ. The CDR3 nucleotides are TGTGCCAGCAGCTTAGGTTGGGCCCCAGGGTACAATGAGCAGTTCTTC. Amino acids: CASSLGWAPGYNEQFF. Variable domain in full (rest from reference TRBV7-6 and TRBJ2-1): GAGVSQSPRYKVTKRGQDVALRCDPISGHVSLYWYRQALGQGPEFLTYFNYEAQQDKSGLPNDRFSAERPEGSISTLTIQRTEQRDSAMYRCASSLGWAPGYNEQFFGPGTRLTVL.

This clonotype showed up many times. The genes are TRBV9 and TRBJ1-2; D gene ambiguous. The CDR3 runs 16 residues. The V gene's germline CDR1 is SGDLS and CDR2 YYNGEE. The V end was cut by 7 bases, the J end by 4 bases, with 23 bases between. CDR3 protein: CASFVEYSRKTYGYTF. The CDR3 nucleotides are TGTGCCAGCTTTGTTGAGTACTCAAGAAAGACCTATGGCTACACCTTC.

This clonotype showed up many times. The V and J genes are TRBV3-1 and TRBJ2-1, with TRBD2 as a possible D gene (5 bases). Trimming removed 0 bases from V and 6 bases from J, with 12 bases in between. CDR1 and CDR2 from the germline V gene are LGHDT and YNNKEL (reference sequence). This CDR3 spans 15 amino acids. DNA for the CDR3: TGTGCCAGCAGCCAAGACTACGCCGCGGGCAATGAGCAGTTCTTC. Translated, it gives CASSQDYAAGNEQFF.

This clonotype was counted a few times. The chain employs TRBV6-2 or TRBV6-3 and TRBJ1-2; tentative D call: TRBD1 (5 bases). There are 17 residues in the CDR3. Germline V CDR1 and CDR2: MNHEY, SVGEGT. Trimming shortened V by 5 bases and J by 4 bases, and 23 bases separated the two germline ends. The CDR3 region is CASSKGICIGKTYGYTF. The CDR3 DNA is TGTGCCAGCAGTAAGGGGATCTGCATCGGAAAGACCTATGGCTACACCTTC.

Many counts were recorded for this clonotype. The CDR3 here is CASSPRDRGINQPQHF. In DNA form, the CDR3 reads TGTGCCAGTAGCCCACGGGACAGAGGAATCAATCAGCCCCAGCATTTT. V is TRBV19 and J is TRBJ1-5, with 7 bases that match TRBD1. Germline V gene lookup returns CDR1 LNHDA and CDR2 SQIVND (reference sequence). The CDR3 runs 16 residues. The V gene end was trimmed by 6 bases and the J gene end by 3 bases; junction bases not matched to a gene: 11.

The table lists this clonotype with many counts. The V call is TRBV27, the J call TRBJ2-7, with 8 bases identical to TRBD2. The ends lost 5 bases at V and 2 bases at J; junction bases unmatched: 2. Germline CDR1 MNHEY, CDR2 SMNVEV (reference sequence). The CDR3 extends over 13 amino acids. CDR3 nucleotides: TGTGCCAGCAGTGAGCGGGGGCCCTACGAGCAGTACTTC. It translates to CASSERGPYEQYF.

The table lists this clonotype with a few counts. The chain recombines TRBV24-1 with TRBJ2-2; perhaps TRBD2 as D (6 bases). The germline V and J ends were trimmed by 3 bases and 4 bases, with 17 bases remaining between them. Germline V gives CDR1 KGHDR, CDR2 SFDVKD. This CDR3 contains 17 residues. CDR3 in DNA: TGTGCCACCAGTGATACTAAACGGGGGAGCGGCACCGGGGAGCTGTTTTTT. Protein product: CATSDTKRGSGTGELFF.

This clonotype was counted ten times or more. The CDR3 spells CASSFGLLDSPLHF. In DNA, the CDR3 is TGCGCCAGCAGCTTCGGCCTGCTCGATTCACCCCTCCACTTT. The chain is built from TRBV5-1 and TRBJ1-6; no definite D call. In germline, CDR1 is SGHRS, CDR2 YFSETQ. The CDR3 loop spans 14 amino acids. The V and J ends lost 2 bases and 8 bases respectively, with 11 bases between them.

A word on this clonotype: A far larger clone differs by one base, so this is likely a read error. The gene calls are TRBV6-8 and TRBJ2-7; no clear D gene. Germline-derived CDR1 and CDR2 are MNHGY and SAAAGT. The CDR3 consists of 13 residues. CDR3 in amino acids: CANSFYSSYEQYF. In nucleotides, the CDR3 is TGTGCCAACAGTTTTTACAGCTCCTACGAGCAGTACTTC.

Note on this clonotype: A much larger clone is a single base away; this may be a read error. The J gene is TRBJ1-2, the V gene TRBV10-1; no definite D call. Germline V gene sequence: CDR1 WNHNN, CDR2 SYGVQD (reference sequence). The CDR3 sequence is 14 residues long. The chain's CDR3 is CAGSVSEEKRGYTF. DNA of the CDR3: TGCGCCGGCAGTGTATCCGAAGAAAAAAGAGGCTACACCTTC.

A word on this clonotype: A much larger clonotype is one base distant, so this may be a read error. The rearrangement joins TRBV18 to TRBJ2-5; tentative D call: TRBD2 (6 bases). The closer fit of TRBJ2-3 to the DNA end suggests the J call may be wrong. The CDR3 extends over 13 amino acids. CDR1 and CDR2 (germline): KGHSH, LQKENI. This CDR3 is CASSPGGVVTQYF. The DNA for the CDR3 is TGTGCCAGCTCACCGGGGGGTGTTGTTACGCAGTATTTT.

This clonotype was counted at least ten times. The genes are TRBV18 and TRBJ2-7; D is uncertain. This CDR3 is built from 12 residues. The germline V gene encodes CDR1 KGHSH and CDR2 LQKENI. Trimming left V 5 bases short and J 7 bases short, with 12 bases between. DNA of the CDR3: TGTGCCAGCTCAATTGGCCTTTTTGAGCAGTACTTC. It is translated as CASSIGLFEQYF.

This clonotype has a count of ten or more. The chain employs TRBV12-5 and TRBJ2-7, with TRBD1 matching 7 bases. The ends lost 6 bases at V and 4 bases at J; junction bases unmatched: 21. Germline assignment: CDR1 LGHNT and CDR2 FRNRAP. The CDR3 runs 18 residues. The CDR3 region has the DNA TGTGCTAGTGGGAGGTTGCCAGGGGGATGGCGCGTAAGTTACGAGCAGTACTTC. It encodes CASGRLPGGWRVSYEQYF.

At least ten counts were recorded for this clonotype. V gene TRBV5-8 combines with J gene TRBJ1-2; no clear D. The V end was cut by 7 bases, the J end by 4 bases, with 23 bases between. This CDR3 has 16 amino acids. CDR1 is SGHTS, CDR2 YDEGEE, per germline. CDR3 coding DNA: TGTGCCAGCTATGACCCTCATCCACGAAAGACCTATGGCTACACCTTC. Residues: CASYDPHPRKTYGYTF.

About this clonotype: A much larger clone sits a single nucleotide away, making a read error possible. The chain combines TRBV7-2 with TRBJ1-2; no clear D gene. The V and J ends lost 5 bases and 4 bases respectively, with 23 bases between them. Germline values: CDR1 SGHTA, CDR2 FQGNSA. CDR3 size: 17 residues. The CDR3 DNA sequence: TGTGCCAGCAGCCCTTCCACCAGAGACGGAAAGACCTATGGCTACACCTTC. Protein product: CASSPSTRDGKTYGYTF.

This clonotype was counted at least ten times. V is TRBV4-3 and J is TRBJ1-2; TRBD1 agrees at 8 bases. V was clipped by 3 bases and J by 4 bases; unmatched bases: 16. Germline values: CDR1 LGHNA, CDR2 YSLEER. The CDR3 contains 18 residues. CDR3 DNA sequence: TGCGCCAGCAGCCATCTCCCGGAAACCGGGACAGGTGGCTATGGCTACACCTTC. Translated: CASSHLPETGTGGYGYTF.

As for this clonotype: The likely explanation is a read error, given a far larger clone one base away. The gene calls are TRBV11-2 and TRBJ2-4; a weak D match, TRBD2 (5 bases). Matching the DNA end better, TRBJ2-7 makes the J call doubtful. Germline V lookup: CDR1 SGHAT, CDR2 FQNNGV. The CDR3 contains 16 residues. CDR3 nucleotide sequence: TGTGCCAGCAGCTTAGATCAGGCCAGGAGGCTCTACGAGCAGTACTTC. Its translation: CASSLDQARRLYEQYF.